A selection of T cell receptor beta chains follows, all from one sample in a study of blood T cell repertoires in COVID-19. Generated by immunoSEQ multiplex PCR, the TCRdb table keeps only in-frame clones and is missing some. The sample holds approximately 350,000 clones; about 90% are singletons and the top ten take roughly 3.4%. The sample was peripheral blood. These receptors all come from a woman aged 18-29 years who had recovered from COVID-19. CDR3s include the opening cysteine and the closing phenylalanine or tryptophan. A D gene is named only where the DNA matches it firmly.

d_call	v_call	j_call	cdr3_nt	cdr3_aa
TRBD1	TRBV5-1	TRBJ1-2	TGCGCCAGCAGCTTGACAGGGGGCGCGAACTATGGCTACACCTTC	CASSLTGGANYGYTF
-	TRBV6-1	TRBJ1-1	TGTGCCAGCAGTGAAGCTGGGGCGTGGAACACTGAAGCTTTCTTT	CASSEAGAWNTEAFF
-	TRBV21-1	TRBJ2-1	TGTGCCAGCAGCAAACTAGCGGGAGATGAGCAGTTCTTC	CASSKLAGDEQFF
-	TRBV4-1	TRBJ1-5	TGCGCCAGCAGCCCAGGGGTTTTTAGCAATCAGCCCCAGCATTTT	CASSPGVFSNQPQHF
TRBD1	TRBV4-3	TRBJ1-1	TGCGCCAGCAGCCATGCTGACAGGGCCACTGAAGCTTTCTTT	CASSHADRATEAFF
-	TRBV7-9	TRBJ1-2	TGTGCCAGCAGCGTTCGGGAGGCCTATGGCTACACCTTC	CASSVREAYGYTF
TRBD1	TRBV2	TRBJ1-1	TGTGCCAGCAGTGACAGGACAGGGTTCGCTGAAGCTTTCTTT	CASSDRTGFAEAFF
TRBD2	TRBV7-2	TRBJ2-5	TGTGCCAGCAGCTTAGCTAGCGGGTTCCAAGAGACCCAGTACTTC	CASSLASGFQETQYF
TRBD1	TRBV7-7	TRBJ2-5	TGTGCCAGCAGCACCGACAGGGAAGAGACCCAGTACTTC	CASSTDREETQYF
-	TRBV11-2	TRBJ2-1	TGTGCCAGCAGCCGACTCGCGACCTCCTACAATGAGCAGTTCTTC	CASSRLATSYNEQFF
TRBD2	TRBV11-3	TRBJ2-4	TGTGCCAGCAGCTTATTAGCGGGAGGATTGGCTTCGACCAAAAACATTCAGTACTTC	CASSLLAGGLASTKNIQYF
-	TRBV7-9	TRBJ2-5	TGTGCCAGCAGCTTAGGAGTCCAGGGAGGGACCCAGTACTTC	CASSLGVQGGTQYF
-	TRBV7-8	TRBJ2-3	TGTGCCAGCAGCTTAGCCGGGGAGACAGATACGCAGTATTTT	CASSLAGETDTQYF
-	TRBV4-3	TRBJ2-1	TGCGCCAGCAGCCAAGATGGCCTCCCCCACAATGAGCAGTTCTTC	CASSQDGLPHNEQFF